A selection of T cell receptor beta chains follows, all from one sample in a study of blood T cell repertoires in COVID-19. Method: immunoSEQ multiplex PCR; TCRdb's copy keeps in-frame clones and lacks some. The repertoire includes 380,000 or so clones, around 87% of them detected once, and 0.97% sits in the top ten. The specimen was PBMCs or T cells enriched from blood (not recorded which). These receptors all come from a woman aged 25-40 years with acute COVID-19. CDR3s include the opening cysteine and the closing phenylalanine or tryptophan.

j_call,v_call,cdr3_aa
TRBJ1-6,TRBV14,CASSVQGVHNSPLHF
TRBJ2-2,TRBV5-1,CASSLGLAGVTGELFF
TRBJ1-2,TRBV7-2,CASSLGGVYGYTF
TRBJ2-3,TRBV5-1,CASSYTTSNTDTQYF
TRBJ1-2,TRBV7-9,CASSLSAGTGPYGYTF
TRBJ2-7,TRBV29-1,CSVVAAVEQYF
TRBJ2-2,TRBV9,CASSVTAGGANTGELFF
TRBJ2-1,TRBV5-1,CASSLQTAFNEQFF
TRBJ2-2,TRBV6-2/TRBV6-3,CASSRTTNTGELFF
TRBJ2-1,TRBV5-4,CASSPGGLAGAEQFF
TRBJ1-5,TRBV6-5,CASSYHRGPWNQPQHF
TRBJ1-5,TRBV27,CASSAFASNQPQHF
TRBJ2-3,TRBV2,CASSGRSIRTDTQYF
TRBJ2-2,TRBV10-2,CASLQGTGELFF
TRBJ2-3,TRBV15,CATSSPAGLAGSDTQYF
TRBJ2-2,TRBV25-1,CASSIAGTGELFF
TRBJ1-5,TRBV2,CASSWAQGDNQPQHF
TRBJ2-3,TRBV9,CASSVGLQSTDTQYF
TRBJ2-2,TRBV9,CASRPSGRGFTGELFF
TRBJ1-3,TRBV24-1,CATSDDRVNTIYF
TRBJ1-2,TRBV3-1/TRBV3-2,CASSQGQTVLPTF
TRBJ2-7,TRBV12-3/TRBV12-4,CASSLNRDYEQYF
TRBJ1-2,TRBV21-1,CASGILREQGPFRDGYTF
TRBJ2-7,TRBV5-1,CASSRGQGGEQYF
TRBJ2-7,TRBV6-2/TRBV6-3,CASSYRDRSFEQYF
TRBJ1-2,TRBV12-3/TRBV12-4,CASRSGHLYGYTF
TRBJ2-7,TRBV2,CASSEVRGISYEQYF
TRBJ2-5,TRBV7-3,CASSLTGTIETQYF
TRBJ1-2,TRBV10-2,CASSEDRVYGYTF
TRBJ1-2,TRBV19,CASSYLGANGGYTF
TRBJ2-3,TRBV7-2,CASSTSGGSTDTQYF
TRBJ1-3,TRBV18,CASSPPNGNTIYF
TRBJ1-2,TRBV30,CAWSVRLRGEDGYTF
TRBJ2-7,TRBV6-5,CASSWAGSSYEQYF
TRBJ2-3,TRBV11-1,CASSFRQGAQGDTQYF
TRBJ1-1,TRBV27,CASSFREGYTEAFF
TRBJ1-2,TRBV7-6,CASSLVAGSDYGYTF
TRBJ1-5,TRBV28,CASSASSGTGGGFQPQHF
TRBJ1-1,TRBV7-9,CASSLEAQEAFF
TRBJ2-1,TRBV2,CASSENRVGNEQFF
TRBJ2-3,TRBV30,CAWSVTRGTDTQYF
TRBJ1-1,TRBV6-5,CASSSLRQGWNTEAFF
TRBJ1-1,TRBV6-2/TRBV6-3,CASSYTYARTGNTEAFF
TRBJ1-2,TRBV24-1,CAAGAGNYGYTF
TRBJ2-1,TRBV24-1,CATSGQGTERGDSYNEQFF